What follows describes a single T cell receptor beta chain. The antigen is not known. This entry is derived from a study of shared clonotypes between healthy human individuals. The study, taken as a whole, reports: Sharing across four donors was highest in naive CD4 (roughly 5%) and lowest in memory CD8 (roughly 0.4%). Naive subsets usually exceeded memory subsets in estimated richness.

The data were produced by immunoSEQ multiplex PCR, yet TCRdb's version contains in-frame clones alone and is incomplete. Of around 1.6 million clones listed, 98% are singletons. The V gene's germline CDR1 is SEHNR and CDR2 FQNEAQ (reference sequence). V dropped 6 bases and J dropped 1; count of bases not matched to a gene: 4. The CDR3 loop spans 14 amino acids. This sequence was found in a man aged 30-40 years in good health. The material sequenced was naive CD4+ T cells sorted from blood. The subset here: CD45RA+ positively selected. This chain connects TRBV7-9 to TRBJ1-1; 8 nucleotides match TRBD1. CDR3 in amino acids: CASRPDRGNTEAFF. CDR3 in DNA: TGTGCCAGCAGGCCTGACAGGGGGAACACTGAAGCTTTCTTT. The full variable domain, with the rest looked up from reference TRBV7-9 and TRBJ1-1, is DTGVSQNPRHKITKRGQNVTFRCDPISEHNRLYWYRQTLGQGPEFLTYFQNEAQLEKSRLLSDRFSAERPKGSFSTLEIQRTEQGDSAMYLCASRPDRGNTEAFFGQGTRLTVV.